This T cell receptor (beta chain) was found in a study of blood T cell repertoires in COVID-19. Study at large: Spain, Italy and the United States supplied samples that represented acute and convalescent COVID-19. The analysed material was cDNA or gDNA that came from T cells, B-cell-depleted T cells, or PBMCs.

Authors' processing steps: Amplification of reference gene primers provided the estimated nucleated cell counts. The assay was immunoSEQ multiplex PCR, and TCRdb's table has in-frame clones only and misses some. Clone size and the V and J calls come from that table; the DNA yielded D and trimming. The sample includes more than 85,000 clones, about 85% of them seen just once. In its sample, this clone was seen once. V was clipped by 4 bases and J by 5 bases; unmatched bases: 11. This CDR3 spans 15 amino acids. CDR1 SGHNT and CDR2 YYREEE come from the germline V gene (reference sequence). The TCR originated in a man aged 50-59 years with active COVID-19. The chain has TRBV5-4 and TRBJ1-2; 7 nucleotides agree with TRBD1. What was sequenced was peripheral blood. CDR3 nucleotides: TGTGCCAGCAGCAGAGACTCGGGACAGATATATGGCTACACCTTC. Encoded protein: CASSRDSGQIYGYTF.